A single sample gave rise to the 24 T cell receptor beta chains below, sequenced in a study of cytomegalovirus exposure and HLA in healthy donors. PCR used 60 Vbeta primers and 13 Jbeta primers. Some clones are missing from TCRdb's copy, which holds only in-frame ones; the method was immunoSEQ multiplex PCR. The table includes 90,000 to 150,000 clones, over 70% detected once. The sample taken for sequencing was PBMCs. The origin of the receptors is a woman between 45 and 65 years old in good health and CMV-seropositive.

In its sample, this clone was seen a few times. J is TRBJ2-1 and V is TRBV6-6; 11 bases match TRBD2. This CDR3 has 16 residues. With V trimmed by 6 bases and J by 6 bases, 10 bases remained unmatched. Germline V lookup: CDR1 MNHNY, CDR2 SVGAGI (reference sequence). DNA of the CDR3: TGTGCCAGCAGGGAGCCTACTAGCGGGAGAGGCAATGAGCAGTTCTTC. It encodes CASREPTSGRGNEQFF.

In this sample, this clone turned up a few times. The rearrangement uses TRBV30 and TRBJ1-1; D may be TRBD1 (5 bases). The germline V gene has CDR1 GTSNPN and CDR2 SVGIG (reference sequence). Trimming pared 2 bases from V and 5 bases from J, leaving 12 bases between. The CDR3 consists of 13 residues. CDR3 sequence reads: CAWSQLTETEAFF. CDR3 DNA sequence: TGTGCCTGGAGTCAACTGACAGAAACTGAAGCTTTCTTT.

This clone was seen once. The chain carries TRBV5-1 and TRBJ1-1; 7 nucleotides line up with TRBD1. Losses at the gene ends were 1 base for V and 6 bases for J; bases not matched to a gene: 6. The CDR3 length is 14 residues. Germline values: CDR1 SGHRS, CDR2 YFSETQ. CDR3 region: CASSLLNRGAEAFF. The CDR3 DNA reads TGCGCCAGCAGCTTGTTGAACAGGGGTGCTGAAGCTTTCTTT.

The chain joins TRBV28 to TRBJ2-7, with 13 positions matching TRBD2. Germline loops: CDR1 MDHEN, CDR2 SYDVKM. Losses at the gene ends were 2 bases for V and 6 bases for J; bases not matched to a gene: 19. There are 20 residues in the CDR3. CDR3 DNA sequence: TGTGCCAGCAGTTTAAGTGGGACTAGCGGGACCACCATAAGAAGGGGCGAGCAGTACTTC. Amino acids: CASSLSGTSGTTIRRGEQYF.

This sequence joins TRBV19 and TRBJ1-1; 7 bases are a match to TRBD1. This CDR3 has 15 residues. Trimming at V came to 5 bases and at J to 3 bases, leaving 9 bases not matched to a gene. Germline CDR1 LNHDA, CDR2 SQIVND (reference sequence). The CDR3 nucleotides are TGTGCCAGTAGTGATGGACAGGTGGGGCACACTGAAGCTTTCTTT. Its protein product is CASSDGQVGHTEAFF. The variable domain in full, completed from reference TRBV19 and TRBJ1-1, reads DGGITQSPKYLFRKEGQNVTLSCEQNLNHDAMYWYRQDPGQGLRLIYYSQIVNDFQKGDIAEGYSVSREKKESFPLTVTSAQKNPTAFYLCASSDGQVGHTEAFFGQGTRLTVV.

This clone has more than one count but fewer than ten. For the CDR3, the DNA is TGCAGCGTTGAAGGGGGACAGGGGTCGGGCACAGATACGCAGTATTTT. Its translation: CSVEGGQGSGTDTQYF. The chain couples TRBV29-1 to TRBJ2-3, with 10 nucleotides matching TRBD1. Trimming at V came to 1 base and at J to 1 base, leaving 5 bases not matched to a gene. Germline V lookup: CDR1 SQVTM, CDR2 ANQGSEA. CDR3 size: 16 residues.

Points on this clone: Other DNA sequences within the sample encode an identical CDR3. This rearrangement joins TRBV5-1 to TRBJ2-5, with TRBD1 identical over 10 bases. The germline CDR1 and CDR2 sequences are SGHRS and YFSETQ. J lost 2 bases, V lost 4 bases, and 2 bases had no gene match. The CDR3 sequence is 14 residues long. The CDR3 region is CASSTGQGQETQYF. Written as DNA, the CDR3 is TGCGCCAGCAGCACGGGACAGGGGCAAGAGACCCAGTACTTC.

The chain combines TRBV28 with TRBJ2-3; TRBD2 matches 12 bases. The CDR3 loop spans 18 amino acids. Germline CDR1 and CDR2: MDHEN and SYDVKM. Trimming cost V 2 bases and J 4 bases; bases outside gene matches: 10. The CDR3 DNA reads as TGTGCCAGCAGTTTAGGGCTAGCGGGAGGGCCTGGCGCAGATACGCAGTATTTT. Its translation is CASSLGLAGGPGADTQYF.

This clone occurred a few times. This chain links TRBV5-1 with TRBJ2-5, with a tentative D call TRBD2 (6 bases). Trimming removed 5 bases at V and 3 bases at J, with 20 bases between. The CDR3 is 16 residues long. Germline V lookup: CDR1 SGHRS, CDR2 YFSETQ. The CDR3 is CASRLGGSLREETQYF. The DNA of the CDR3 is TGCGCCAGCAGGCTTGGAGGGAGCTTGCGGGAAGAGACCCAGTACTTC. Full variable domain (rest looked up from reference TRBV5-1 and TRBJ2-5): KAGVTQTPRYLIKTRGQQVTLSCSPISGHRSVSWYQQTPGQGLQFLFEYFSETQRNKGNFPGRFSGRQFSNSRSEMNVSTLELGDSALYLCASRLGGSLREETQYFGPGTRLLVL.

The V call is TRBV6-6, the J call TRBJ2-3; D may be TRBD2 (6 bases). Trimming removed 5 bases at V and 5 bases at J, with 8 bases between. The CDR3 has 12 amino acids. Germline CDR1 is MNHNY and CDR2 is SVGAGI (reference sequence). The CDR3 spells CASSPGEDTQYF. CDR3 DNA sequence: TGTGCCAGCAGTCCGGGGGAAGATACGCAGTATTTT.

This clone has more than one count but fewer than ten. The rearrangement joins TRBV5-4 to TRBJ1-4; TRBD1 matches 8 bases. The germline V gene encodes CDR1 SGHNT and CDR2 YYREEE (reference sequence). After removal of 3 bases from V and 3 bases from J, the junction contained 4 bases not matched to a gene. CDR3 length: 15 amino acids. The CDR3 sequence is CASSSKGQANEKLFF. In DNA, the CDR3 is TGTGCCAGCAGCTCGAAGGGACAGGCTAATGAAAAACTGTTTTTT.

This sequence joins TRBV5-8 and TRBJ1-1, with a possible D match to TRBD1 (5 bases). CDR1 and CDR2 (germline): SGHTS, YDEGEE. Trimming shortened V by 7 bases and J by 3 bases, and 16 bases separated the two germline ends. The CDR3 spans 14 residues. In nucleotides, the CDR3 is TGTGCCAGCCCCGGGGGGGGTTGGGACACTGAAGCTTTCTTT. Translated, it gives CASPGGGWDTEAFF.

The rearrangement links TRBV5-1 to TRBJ2-5; 7 bases agree with TRBD2. The CDR3 totals 17 residues. In germline, CDR1 is SGHRS, CDR2 YFSETQ. Germline trimming cut 2 bases from V and 1 base from J; bases unmatched to any gene: 11. The CDR3 here is CASSLGLVAGTQETQYF. CDR3 sequence (DNA): TGCGCCAGCAGCTTAGGGCTGGTAGCGGGTACCCAAGAGACCCAGTACTTC.

The chain links TRBV5-1 to TRBJ1-1; 8 positions match TRBD1. This CDR3 has 14 amino acids. Looked up from germline, CDR1 is SGHRS and CDR2 is YFSETQ. J gave up 5 bases and V 2 bases, and 5 bases lay outside the gene matches. The CDR3 coding sequence is TGCGCCAGCAGCTTAACAGGGGGGATGACTGAAGCTTTCTTT. Its protein product is CASSLTGGMTEAFF.

The chain carries TRBV19 and TRBJ1-5; 7 positions match TRBD1. Germline V gene lookup returns CDR1 LNHDA and CDR2 SQIVND (reference sequence). After removal of 6 bases from V and 0 bases from J, the junction contained 5 bases not matched to a gene. The CDR3 sequence is 15 residues long. The DNA for the CDR3 is TGTGCCAGTAGGACCGGGACAGATAGCAATCAGCCCCAGCATTTT. Residues: CASRTGTDSNQPQHF.

The rearrangement links TRBV5-1 to TRBJ2-2; the match to TRBD1 covers 9 bases. J gave up 4 bases and V 3 bases, and 4 bases lay outside the gene matches. This CDR3 spans 15 amino acids. Germline CDR1 reads SGHRS; CDR2 reads YFSETQ. CDR3: CASSYTDRGTGELFF. As DNA, the CDR3 is TGCGCCAGCAGCTATACGGACAGGGGCACCGGGGAGCTGTTTTTT.

This clone was observed a handful of times. The chain employs TRBV18 and TRBJ1-2, with D unresolved. The V gene's germline CDR1 is KGHSH and CDR2 LQKENI. The length of the CDR3 is 12 residues. The ends were cut back, 4 bases at V and 6 bases at J, with 9 bases in the middle. CDR3 DNA: TGTGCCAGCTCACGAGACGGGGATGGCTACACCTTC. Its translation: CASSRDGDGYTF.

The chain is built from TRBV6-5 and TRBJ1-5, with 10 bases identical to TRBD1. Germline assignment: CDR1 MNHEY and CDR2 SVGAGI. After removal of 6 bases from V and 5 bases from J, the junction contained 1 base not matched to a gene. This CDR3 spans 13 amino acids. CDR3 in amino acids: CASSGQGDQPQHF. The CDR3 DNA sequence: TGTGCCAGCAGCGGACAGGGGGATCAGCCCCAGCATTTT.

The chain employs TRBV28 and TRBJ1-5, with TRBD1 matching over 7 bases. V lost 6 bases to trimming and J lost 2 bases; unmatched junction nucleotides: 22. Germline CDR1 MDHEN, CDR2 SYDVKM. The CDR3 is 20 residues long. CDR3 DNA sequence: TGTGCCAGCAGCCGAAACTGGGGACAGTCGACCCGAGAACGCAATCAGCCCCAGCATTTT. Encoded protein: CASSRNWGQSTRERNQPQHF.

The sample holds a few counts of this clone. The chain couples TRBV5-4 to TRBJ2-5; weak D call: TRBD1 (5 bases). Germline V gives CDR1 SGHNT, CDR2 YYREEE (reference sequence). The CDR3 spans 15 residues. Between the trimmed V and J ends, which lost 4 bases and 1 base, there was a span of 14 bases. The CDR3 sequence is CASSIDWTSQETQYF. CDR3 DNA sequence: TGTGCCAGCAGCATCGACTGGACAAGCCAAGAGACCCAGTACTTC.

V usage is TRBV27 and J usage is TRBJ2-7; TRBD2 matches at 7 bases. This CDR3 comprises 14 residues. From germline, CDR1 is MNHEY and CDR2 SMNVEV (reference sequence). The ends lost 6 bases at V and 2 bases at J; junction bases unmatched: 7. In DNA, the CDR3 is TGTGCCAGCAGAAGACTAGCTGCCACCTACGAGCAGTACTTC. It encodes CASRRLAATYEQYF.

The genes are TRBV15 and TRBJ1-4, with D hard to call. Trimming took off 3 bases at V and 0 bases at J, with 11 bases between the two ends. The CDR3 length is 16 residues. Germline CDR1 and CDR2: LNHNV and YYDKDF (reference sequence). The CDR3 DNA is TGTGCCACCAGCAGCTCGTTAGTCGCAACTAATGAAAAACTGTTTTTT. It yields the protein CATSSSLVATNEKLFF.

The V gene is TRBV6-4, the J gene TRBJ1-4; perhaps TRBD1 as D (5 bases). Germline lookup yields CDR1 MRHNA and CDR2 SNTAGT. With 2 bases removed from V and 0 bases from J, the gap between germline ends came to 22 bases. The CDR3 has 20 residues. In DNA form, the CDR3 reads TGTGCCAGCAGTGACCTGGACCGGGAAAGGGGAGGACCAACTAATGAAAAACTGTTTTTT. Translating gives CASSDLDRERGGPTNEKLFF.

This clone was detected only once. The J gene is TRBJ1-1, the V gene TRBV7-2, with D possibly being TRBD1 (6 bases). The CDR3 has 16 amino acids. V was clipped by 2 bases and J by 0 bases, with 13 bases between them. Germline loops: CDR1 SGHTA, CDR2 FQGNSA. CDR3 loop: CASSLSTRGMNTEAFF. In DNA form, the CDR3 reads TGTGCCAGCAGCTTAAGTACCAGGGGCATGAACACTGAAGCTTTCTTT.